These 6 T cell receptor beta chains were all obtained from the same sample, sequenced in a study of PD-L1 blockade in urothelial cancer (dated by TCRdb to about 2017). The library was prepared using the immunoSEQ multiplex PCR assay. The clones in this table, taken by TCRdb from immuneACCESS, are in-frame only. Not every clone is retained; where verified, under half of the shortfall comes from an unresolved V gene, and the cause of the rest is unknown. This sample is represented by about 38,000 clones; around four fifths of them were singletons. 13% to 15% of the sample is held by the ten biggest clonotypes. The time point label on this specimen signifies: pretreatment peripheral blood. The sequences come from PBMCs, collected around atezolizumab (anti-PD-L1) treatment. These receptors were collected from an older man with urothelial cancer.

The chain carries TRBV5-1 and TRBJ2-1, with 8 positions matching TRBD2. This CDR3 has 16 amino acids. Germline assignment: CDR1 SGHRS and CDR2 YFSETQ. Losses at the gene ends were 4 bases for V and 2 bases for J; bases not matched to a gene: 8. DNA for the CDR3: TGCGCCAGCAGCCCGCCGGGACTAGGGGCCTACAATGAGCAGTTCTTC. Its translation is CASSPPGLGAYNEQFF.

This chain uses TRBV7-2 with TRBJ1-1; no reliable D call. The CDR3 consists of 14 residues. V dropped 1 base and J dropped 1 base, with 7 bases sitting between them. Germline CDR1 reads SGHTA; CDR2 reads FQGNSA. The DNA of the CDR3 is TGTGCCAGCAGCTTAGACGACAAGAACACTGAAGCTTTCTTT. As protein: CASSLDDKNTEAFF.

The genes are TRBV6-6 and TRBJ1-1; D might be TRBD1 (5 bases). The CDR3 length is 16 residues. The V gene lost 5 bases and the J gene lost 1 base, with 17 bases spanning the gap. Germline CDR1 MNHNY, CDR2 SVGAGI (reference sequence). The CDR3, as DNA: TGTGCCAGCAGTCACGGGGGAGTAGAAAGGAACACTGAAGCTTTCTTT. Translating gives CASSHGGVERNTEAFF.

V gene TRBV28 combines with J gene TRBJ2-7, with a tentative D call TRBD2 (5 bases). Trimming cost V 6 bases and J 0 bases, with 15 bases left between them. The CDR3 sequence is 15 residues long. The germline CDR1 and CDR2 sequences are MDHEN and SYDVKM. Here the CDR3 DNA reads TGTGCCAGCAGCCAACAAGCGGTTTCCTCCTACGAGCAGTACTTC. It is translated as CASSQQAVSSYEQYF.

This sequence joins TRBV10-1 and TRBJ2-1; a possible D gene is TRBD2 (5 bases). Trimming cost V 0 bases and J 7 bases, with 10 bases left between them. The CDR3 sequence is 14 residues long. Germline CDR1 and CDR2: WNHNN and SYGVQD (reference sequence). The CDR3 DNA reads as TGCGCCAGCAGTGAGTCGAGGGCCGGGAATGAGCAGTTCTTC. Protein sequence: CASSESRAGNEQFF.

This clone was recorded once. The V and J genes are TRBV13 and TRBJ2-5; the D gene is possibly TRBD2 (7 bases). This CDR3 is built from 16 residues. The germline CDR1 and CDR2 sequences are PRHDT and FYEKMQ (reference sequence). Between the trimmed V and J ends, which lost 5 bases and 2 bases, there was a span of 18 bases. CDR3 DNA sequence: TGTGCCAGCAGCACATATTTACAGGGAGGGCAAGAGACCCAGTACTTC. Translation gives CASSTYLQGGQETQYF.